The T cell receptor beta chain described here comes from a study of T cell responses to AZD1222 COVID-19 vaccine. The CDR3 sequence is 12 residues long. Trimming shortened V by 6 bases and J by 7 bases, and 12 bases separated the two germline ends. Germline loops: CDR1 MNHEY, CDR2 SVGAGI. TCRdb's table, derived via immunoSEQ multiplex PCR, lists solely in-frame clones and lacks some. The profile shows about 140,000 clones, 92% of them singletons. Details on this clone: Its antigen is not known.

Study-level points and caveats: The study found vaccine-associated CD4 TCRs spanning spike, dominant at 160-218 and 743-854. Mostly white British, mostly female donors; authors suggested clonal diversity may be underestimated.

V gene TRBV6-5 combines with J gene TRBJ1-2; the D is unclear. This TCR was sampled from an adult in good health. This sample comprised peripheral blood, obtained on day 0 of AZD1222 vaccination. CDR3 loop: CASRPGPGGYTF. Here the CDR3 DNA reads TGTGCCAGCAGACCGGGCCCCGGTGGCTACACCTTC.